What follows describes a single TCR beta chain. Its antigen is still unknown. No much larger clonotype is one base removed from it; base qualities were not supplied. The source of the sample is a study of cytomegalovirus exposure and HLA in healthy donors (dated 2017 in TCRdb). Regarding the study in general: According to a later analysis, the 110 or so validation repertoires were produced on the same platform as the roughly 700 repertoires of the first cohort. A separate validation cohort of over 95 different subjects was used in addition to the 666-subject first cohort. The aim of the study was to test whether cataloging public T cell receptors could identify signatures of past pathogen exposure. The study combined high-throughput TCR immunosequencing, statistical association of individual TCRs with disease status, and machine learning to predict cytomegalovirus infection status. Overall study outcomes, separate from this receptor: According to the authors, the approach could potentially be generalized to other disease states and immunological phenotypes. The study listed 150 to 200 TCR beta chains as associated with cytomegalovirus. Cytomegalovirus status was reported to be diagnosed by the classifier with high specificity and sensitivity in both the original and validation cohorts. The validation cohort had no HLA typing available for a later analysis, so co-occurrence within that cohort was assessed over all 120 or so repertoires. Three of the identified cytomegalovirus-associated TCR beta chains were confirmed in vitro to be specific for cytomegalovirus antigens. While some public TCRs were present in many individuals, most TCR sequences turned up only very rarely across donors. In a later analysis, TCRs clustered in the first cohort were found to also tend to co-occur in the roughly 120 validation repertoires, with about 94% of cluster scores above 0.

Libraries were built with the immunoSEQ multiplex PCR assay. The original methods were these. A statistical classification framework was developed to diagnose cytomegalovirus status using the catalog of TCR beta chain sequences. Held by TCRdb, this immuneACCESS table contains in-frame sequences only and omits some clones. Under half of the omission traces to an unresolved V gene where checked; the cause of the rest is unknown. The D gene and trimming were derived from the DNA, and the V and J assignments and clone size from that table. Across this sample there are 200,000 to 300,000 clones, with about 83% seen only once. Together, the top ten hold less than 3% of the sample. Donors formed part of the validation cohort, which comprised over a hundred subjects and was distinct from the first cohort of under 850 subjects. Including cysteine and phenylalanine, the CDR3 has 12 amino acids. Here the CDR3 DNA is all that survives: 36 bases in frame from base 1. The germline V gene encodes CDR1 MDHEN and CDR2 SYDVKM.

Specimen: PBMCs. The sequence was collected from a man aged 18 to 29 in good health and CMV-seronegative. The rearranged segments are TRBV28 and TRBJ2-3; TRBD2 might be the D gene, on 5 matching bases. For the CDR3, the sequence is CAHNTRADTQYF. At the DNA level, the sequence is TGTGCTCACAACACTAGGGCAGATACGCAGTATTTT.